This T cell receptor beta chain was recovered during a study of T cells in Graves' hyperthyroidism and ophthalmopathy. Study-wide results and caveats: Most thyroid clonotypes that were expanded above 0.001 also turned up in blood. By a 13 V-J model, ophthalmopathy was set apart from stable hyperthyroidism. Model predictions of ophthalmopathy came a median roughly 6.7 months before onset.

Ends included, the CDR3 has 15 residues. CDR1 SGHRS and CDR2 YFSETQ come from the germline V gene. Based on clinical symptoms, serum thyroxine and TRAb, thyroid ultrasound and orbital computed tomography, diagnoses were reached. TCR beta CDR3 regions were amplified from RNA transcripts. In the first-round RT-PCR of the TCR CDR3, the HTBI primer set was used. TCRdb used MiXCR to reprocess the multiplex PCR reads, holding one entry per CDR3 protein. The sample lists roughly 570,000 distinct CDR3 sequences; around 45% were seen once. Concerning this clonotype: The target antigen is unknown. It is unclear where the CDR3 begins or ends on the DNA, so no DNA is shown, and the CDR3 is as TCRdb lists it.

The receptor's source is an adult woman with Graves' disease, either hyperthyroidism or ophthalmopathy (not recorded which). The chain links TRBV5-1 to TRBJ2-2; the D segment call TRBD1 is taken from the table without a DNA check. Material for sequencing was peripheral blood or thyroid tissue (not recorded which). CDR3 region: CASSSGTVTPGSCFF.